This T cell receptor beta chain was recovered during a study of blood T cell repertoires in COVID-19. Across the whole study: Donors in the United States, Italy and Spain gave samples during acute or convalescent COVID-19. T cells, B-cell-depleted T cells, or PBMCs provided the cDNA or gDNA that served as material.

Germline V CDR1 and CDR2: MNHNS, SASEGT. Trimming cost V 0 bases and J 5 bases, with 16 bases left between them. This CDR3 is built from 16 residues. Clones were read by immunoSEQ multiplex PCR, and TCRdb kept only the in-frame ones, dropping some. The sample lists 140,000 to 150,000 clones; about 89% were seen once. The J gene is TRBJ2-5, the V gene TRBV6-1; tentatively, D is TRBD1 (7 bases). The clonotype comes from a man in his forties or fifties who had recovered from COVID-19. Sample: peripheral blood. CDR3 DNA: TGTGCCAGCAGTGAAGCGCTTCAGGGGGGCACGGAGACCCAGTACTTC. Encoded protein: CASSEALQGGTETQYF.